This T cell receptor beta chain was identified in a study of blood T cell repertoires in COVID-19. Background on the study: Collection of acute and convalescent COVID-19 samples took place in the United States, Italy and Spain. From T cells, B-cell-depleted T cells, or PBMCs came the material, which was cDNA or gDNA.

The CDR3 spans 15 residues. Germline CDR1 reads MNHEY; CDR2 reads SMNVEV (reference sequence). J gave up 6 bases and V 2 bases, and 6 bases lay outside the gene matches. In the original workflow: Reference gene primer amplification gave nucleated cell count estimates. Assay used: immunoSEQ multiplex PCR; TCRdb lists only in-frame clones, some missing. V and J calls and clone size follow that table, whereas D and trimming were derived from the DNA. Among 180,000 or so clones listed, more than 70% were seen once. The chain has TRBV27 and TRBJ1-4; the match to TRBD1 covers 7 bases. Material for sequencing was peripheral blood. This receptor was identified in a young woman with acute or convalescent COVID-19. The CDR3 sequence is CASSLIHGTDEKLFF. In DNA, the CDR3 is TGTGCCAGCAGTTTAATCCACGGGACAGATGAAAAACTGTTTTTT.